A selection of T cell receptor beta chains follows, all from one sample in a study of T cell changes during pregnancy in multiple sclerosis. Assay used: immunoSEQ multiplex PCR; TCRdb lists only in-frame clones, some missing. The table includes some 49,000 clones, 90% detected once. Material: peripheral blood, obtained after pregnancy. These receptors were collected from a female donor in good health, enrolled as a control in a pregnancy study. CDR3s leave out the opening cysteine and the closing phenylalanine or tryptophan. Clone size is not always given. Where it is, it says once, few, many or a class for expanded clones.

size: -; J: TRBJ1-2; V: TRBV5-4; CDR3: ASSLGRGDHVYGYT
size: -; J: TRBJ2-5; V: TRBV18; CDR3: ASSSPRTSGVRQETQY
size: -; J: TRBJ2-5; V: TRBV7-6; CDR3: ASSLRGRTETQY
size: -; J: TRBJ2-1; V: TRBV30; CDR3: AWSVPSNEQF
size: -; J: TRBJ2-7; V: TRBV11-2; CDR3: ASSLDPSRSYEQY
size: -; J: TRBJ1-1; V: TRBV5-1; CDR3: ASIEQPGMNTEAF
size: few; J: TRBJ2-6; V: TRBV6-1; CDR3: ASSVQGSEANVLT
size: -; J: TRBJ1-1; V: TRBV29-1; CDR3: SAGHMNTEAF
size: -; J: TRBJ2-1; V: TRBV30; CDR3: AWSEGGSTPHNEQF
size: -; J: TRBJ2-7; V: TRBV6-1; CDR3: ASSEGDRRGLPYEQY
size: -; J: TRBJ1-1; V: TRBV27; CDR3: ASLGVRAF
size: few; J: TRBJ1-1; V: TRBV12-5; CDR3: ASGLARDTEAF
size: -; J: TRBJ1-3; V: TRBV6-1; CDR3: ASSEGTPGGGNTIY
size: -; J: TRBJ1-6; V: TRBV6-6; CDR3: ASSYAGQGNSPLH
size: -; J: TRBJ2-7; V: TRBV6-5; CDR3: ASSRLAVSSYEQY
size: -; J: TRBJ1-2; V: TRBV2; CDR3: ASSEVTGINYGYT
size: -; J: TRBJ2-3; V: TRBV9; CDR3: ASSVEAGGGTDTQY
size: -; J: TRBJ2-6; V: TRBV5-4; CDR3: ASSLGLPSGANVLT
size: -; J: TRBJ2-7; V: TRBV6-4; CDR3: ASSTRDRGYYEQY
size: -; J: TRBJ2-1; V: TRBV7-3; CDR3: ASSRTSGGSISYNEQF
size: -; J: TRBJ2-1; V: TRBV7-7; CDR3: ASSSGTGVGDEQF
size: -; J: TRBJ1-5; V: TRBV5-1; CDR3: ASSLGGFSNQPQH
size: -; J: TRBJ2-1; V: TRBV5-6; CDR3: ASSLRGTGGYHEQF
size: -; J: TRBJ1-5; V: TRBV28; CDR3: ASSPNRGSNQPQH
size: -; J: TRBJ1-1; V: TRBV30; CDR3: AWRPRTGPLNTEAF
size: few; J: TRBJ2-1; V: TRBV6-4; CDR3: ASSAGTSGGNEQF
size: -; J: TRBJ1-3; V: TRBV27; CDR3: ASSRQGAGNTIY
size: few; J: TRBJ2-7; V: TRBV19; CDR3: ASSRGTGNYEQY
size: -; J: TRBJ2-1; V: TRBV6-4; CDR3: ASSFTGGQGNEQF
size: -; J: TRBJ2-1; V: TRBV28; CDR3: ASSARGDGYNEQF
size: -; J: TRBJ2-1; V: TRBV15; CDR3: ATSLGLPNRYNEQF
size: few; J: TRBJ1-1; V: TRBV10-3; CDR3: AIKGDRGNTEAF
size: -; J: TRBJ2-3; V: TRBV29-1; CDR3: SVGRDSSTDTQY
size: once; J: TRBJ2-4; V: TRBV6-6; CDR3: ASRGTGGAKNIQY
size: -; J: TRBJ2-1; V: TRBV9; CDR3: ASSVGLAGALEQF
size: -; J: TRBJ1-1; V: TRBV19; CDR3: ASSIFVGGASETEAF
size: -; J: TRBJ2-5; V: TRBV11-2; CDR3: ASSSGTSGFQETQY
size: -; J: TRBJ2-5; V: TRBV7-2; CDR3: ASSLGLAGGPKTQY
size: -; J: TRBJ2-1; V: TRBV5-1; CDR3: ASSLTSGGAKYNEQF
size: -; J: TRBJ2-2; V: TRBV6-7; CDR3: ARFPYRTLNTGELF
size: -; J: TRBJ2-5; V: TRBV27; CDR3: ASSTSGDKTQY
size: once; J: TRBJ2-7; V: TRBV10-1; CDR3: ASSVGLTEGSSYEQY
size: -; J: TRBJ2-2; V: TRBV27; CDR3: ASSLSPGLGANTGELF